Below are 30 T cell receptor beta chains sequenced from a single sample in a study of cytomegalovirus exposure and HLA in healthy donors. The PCR made use of 60 Vbeta and 13 Jbeta primers. Libraries were prepared by immunoSEQ multiplex PCR; TCRdb keeps only in-frame clonotypes and omits some of them. The data hold some 180,000 clones, with roughly 70% observed a single time. Sequencing was carried out using PBMCs. The receptors originated from a male donor in good health and CMV-seronegative.

The CDR3 DNA reads as TGTGCCAGCATGACTGACTACGGGCCCCAGCATTTT. Encoded protein: CASMTDYGPQHF. The chain is built from TRBV2 and TRBJ1-5; D uncertain. The V gene lost 7 bases and the J gene lost 9 bases, with 13 bases spanning the gap. This CDR3 is 12 amino acids long. CDR1 is SNHLY and CDR2 is FYNNEI in the germline V gene.

For this clone: This CDR3 is also generated by other DNA sequences in the sample. The chain has TRBV28 and TRBJ2-5; weak D call: TRBD2 (5 bases). There are 13 residues in the CDR3. Germline CDR1 is MDHEN and CDR2 is SYDVKM. V gave up 7 bases and J gave up 7 bases, with 16 bases separating them. The CDR3 DNA is TGTGCCAGCAAGCGGACTGCTTTTGGGACCCAGTACTTC. Protein: CASKRTAFGTQYF. Complete variable domain (other parts from reference TRBV28 and TRBJ2-5): DVKVTQSSRYLVKRTGEKVFLECVQDMDHENMFWYRQDPGLGLRLIYFSYDVKMKEKGDIPEGYSVSREKKERFSLILESASTNQTSMYLCASKRTAFGTQYFGPGTRLLVL.

J is TRBJ2-7 and V is TRBV15; 9 bases are shared with TRBD2. The V gene end was trimmed by 3 bases and the J gene end by 4 bases; junction bases not matched to a gene: 7. Germline assignment: CDR1 LNHNV and CDR2 YYDKDF (reference sequence). The CDR3 loop spans 15 amino acids. CDR3 DNA sequence: TGTGCCACCAGCAGGGTCGCGGGGGGGCGGTACGAGCAGTACTTC. Translation gives CATSRVAGGRYEQYF.

V is TRBV7-2 and J is TRBJ2-2; 7 bases fit TRBD2. CDR1 is SGHTA, CDR2 FQGNSA, per germline. The trim removed 3 bases at V and 1 base at J, leaving 5 bases unmatched. The CDR3 contains 16 residues. The CDR3 reads CASSFGRLKNTGELFF. The CDR3 coding sequence is TGTGCCAGCAGCTTCGGGAGGCTTAAGAACACCGGGGAGCTGTTTTTT. Full variable domain (outside the CDR3, taken from reference TRBV7-2 and TRBJ2-2): GAGVSQSPSNKVTEKGKDVELRCDPISGHTALYWYRQSLGQGLEFLIYFQGNSAPDKSGLPSDRFSAERTGGSVSTLTIQRTQQEDSAVYLCASSFGRLKNTGELFFGEGSRLTVL.

The gene calls are TRBV28 and TRBJ2-2, with D uncertain. The germline V gene encodes CDR1 MDHEN and CDR2 SYDVKM. V lost 5 bases and J lost 3, with 16 bases in between. The length of the CDR3 is 16 residues. CDR3 in amino acids: CASSGPTVVDTGELFF. CDR3 sequence (DNA): TGTGCCAGCAGTGGTCCTACCGTGGTGGACACCGGGGAGCTGTTTTTT. The whole variable domain, filled in from reference TRBV28 and TRBJ2-2, reads DVKVTQSSRYLVKRTGEKVFLECVQDMDHENMFWYRQDPGLGLRLIYFSYDVKMKEKGDIPEGYSVSREKKERFSLILESASTNQTSMYLCASSGPTVVDTGELFFGEGSRLTVL.

The J gene is TRBJ2-5, the V gene TRBV7-3; D is ambiguous. Trimming removed 5 bases at V and 5 bases at J, with 15 bases between. Looked up from germline, CDR1 is SGHTA and CDR2 is FQGTGA. This CDR3 comprises 14 residues. For the CDR3, the DNA is TGTGCCAGCAGCCCCTCCCGCGGCGCGGAGACCCAGTACTTC. Its protein is CASSPSRGAETQYF.

Here the CDR3 DNA reads TGTGCCTGGAGTAGCGGCGGCTCTGGGGCCAACGTCCTGACTTTC. It encodes CAWSSGGSGANVLTF. The chain has TRBV30 and TRBJ2-6, with D possibly TRBD2 on 5 matching bases. V lost 2 bases and J lost 0, with 8 bases in between. The germline gives CDR1 GTSNPN, CDR2 SVGIG (reference sequence). CDR3 size: 15 residues.

The count of this clone is one. The V gene is TRBV11-2, the J gene TRBJ2-7; 7 bases line up with TRBD1. The CDR3 is 14 amino acids. Germline V gene data show CDR1 as SGHAT and CDR2 as FQNNGV. The V gene end was trimmed by 5 bases and the J gene end by 1 base; junction bases not matched to a gene: 5. The CDR3 DNA is TGTGCCAGCAGCCCCCCGGGACAGTCCTACGAGCAGTACTTC. Encoded protein: CASSPPGQSYEQYF.

V gene TRBV15 combines with J gene TRBJ2-1; TRBD2 might be the D (5 bases). Trimming stripped 2 bases from V and 12 bases from J, with 11 bases between. The CDR3 covers 12 residues. Germline V gene sequence: CDR1 LNHNV, CDR2 YYDKDF (reference sequence). The DNA of the CDR3 is TGTGCCACCAGCAGATCCGGGATGGCGCAGTTCTTC. It encodes CATSRSGMAQFF.

The gene calls are TRBV28 and TRBJ1-1, with D unclear. Germline V CDR1 and CDR2: MDHEN, SYDVKM. This CDR3 is 14 amino acids long. V was shortened by 3 bases and J by 6 bases, with 14 bases between the two germline ends. The CDR3 spells CASSFAGGIAEAFF. In DNA form, the CDR3 reads TGTGCCAGCAGTTTCGCGGGAGGCATTGCTGAAGCTTTCTTT. Variable domain in full (rest from reference TRBV28 and TRBJ1-1): DVKVTQSSRYLVKRTGEKVFLECVQDMDHENMFWYRQDPGLGLRLIYFSYDVKMKEKGDIPEGYSVSREKKERFSLILESASTNQTSMYLCASSFAGGIAEAFFGQGTRLTVV.

J is TRBJ1-5 and V is TRBV10-3; D perhaps matches TRBD1 (5 bases). Germline CDR1 is ENHRY and CDR2 is SYGVKD. This CDR3 spans 17 amino acids. V lost 3 bases, J lost 5 bases, and 20 bases lay in between. CDR3 coding DNA: TGTGCCATCAGTGATTCGCAGGGTGTTATTGGGTATCAGCCCCAGCATTTT. Protein sequence: CAISDSQGVIGYQPQHF.

This chain joins TRBV7-2 and TRBJ2-2; D possibly corresponds to TRBD2 (5 bases). Germline loops: CDR1 SGHTA, CDR2 FQGNSA. V was trimmed by 5 bases and J by 6 bases, leaving 13 bases between them. The CDR3 covers 14 residues. The DNA of the CDR3 is TGTGCCAGCAGCGAACAACTAGTAGCCGGGGAGCTGTTTTTT. Translated: CASSEQLVAGELFF.

In its sample, this clone was seen a few times. This chain uses TRBV6-5 with TRBJ2-7, with 8 bases lining up with TRBD1. CDR1 and CDR2 (germline): MNHEY, SVGAGI. This CDR3 comprises 14 residues. Losses at the gene ends were 4 bases for V and 2 bases for J; bases not matched to a gene: 4. CDR3 region: CASSFDRGAYEQYF. As DNA, the CDR3 is TGTGCCAGCAGTTTCGACAGGGGAGCCTACGAGCAGTACTTC.

The rearrangement links TRBV6-6 to TRBJ1-5, with 9 bases matching TRBD1. The V segment lost 8 bases and the J segment 9 bases; nucleotides outside the gene matches: 11. The CDR3 has 14 amino acids. The germline V gene has CDR1 MNHNY and CDR2 SVGAGI (reference sequence). Written as DNA, the CDR3 is TGTGCCAGCGTCGTGGGACAGGGCGAGCGGCCCCAGCATTTT. This sequence encodes CASVVGQGERPQHF.

The chain has TRBV5-6 and TRBJ2-5; D might be TRBD1 (5 bases). Trimming cost V 2 bases and J 2 bases, with 13 bases left between them. The CDR3 extends over 15 amino acids. CDR1 is SGHDT, CDR2 YYEEEE, per germline. CDR3 sequence (DNA): TGTGCCAGCAGCTTTGGGGCAACACTTCAAGAGACCCAGTACTTC. It encodes CASSFGATLQETQYF.

The rearrangement links TRBV19 to TRBJ2-2; D is perhaps TRBD1 (6 bases). From germline, CDR1 is LNHDA and CDR2 SQIVND (reference sequence). V lost 6 bases and J 4 bases, leaving 15 bases between the germline ends. The CDR3 is 15 amino acids. For the CDR3, the DNA is TGTGCCAGTAGAACTGGGGGCGTGGGCACCGGGGAGCTGTTTTTT. It specifies CASRTGGVGTGELFF.

The chain combines TRBV18 with TRBJ2-1, with D possibly matching TRBD2 (6 bases). CDR1 KGHSH and CDR2 LQKENI come from the germline V gene. CDR3 size: 16 residues. Between the trimmed V and J ends, which lost 3 bases and 8 bases, there was a span of 20 bases. CDR3 nucleotides: TGTGCCAGCTCACCGGGAGCGGGCTCGGTTTCTTATGAGCAGTTCTTC. Amino acids: CASSPGAGSVSYEQFF.

The chain uses TRBV7-2 and TRBJ1-5; D unclear. The V end lost 6 bases, the J end lost 3 bases, and 6 bases lay between the germline ends. CDR3 length: 12 amino acids. Germline loops: CDR1 SGHTA, CDR2 FQGNSA. In nucleotides, the CDR3 is TGTGCCAGCAGTCAGTACAATCAGCCCCAGCATTTT. Amino acid sequence: CASSQYNQPQHF.

This clone came up a few times. For the CDR3, the DNA is TGTGCCAGCAGCTTACCCGGGACAGGGGACGAAAAACTGTTTTTT. It codes for CASSLPGTGDEKLFF. The J gene is TRBJ1-4, the V gene TRBV7-2; 10 positions match TRBD1. There are 15 residues in the CDR3. J gave up 8 bases and V 2 bases, and 5 bases lay outside the gene matches. Per the germline V gene, CDR1 is SGHTA and CDR2 is FQGNSA.

The chain combines TRBV12-5 with TRBJ2-2, with 8 bases matching TRBD2. J gave up 4 bases and V 0 bases, and 7 bases lay outside the gene matches. Germline CDR1 reads LGHNT; CDR2 reads FRNRAP. The CDR3 consists of 17 residues. CDR3: CASGLVRTSGLTGELFF. CDR3 nucleotide sequence: TGTGCTAGTGGTTTGGTACGAACTAGCGGACTCACCGGGGAGCTGTTTTTT.

This clone was recorded once. This chain uses TRBV4-2 with TRBJ2-1; 8 nucleotides match TRBD2. Trimming at V came to 1 base and at J to 1 base, leaving 3 bases not matched to a gene. CDR1 LGHNA and CDR2 YNFKEQ come from the germline V gene. The CDR3 spans 16 residues. As DNA, the CDR3 is TGTGCCAGCAGCCAAGCGTCTAGCGGGTCCTACAATGAGCAGTTCTTC. Its protein is CASSQASSGSYNEQFF.

Remarks on this clone: This sample includes further DNA sequences coding for the same CDR3. The rearrangement uses TRBV30 and TRBJ1-2, with 7 bases fitting TRBD1. Germline V gene lookup returns CDR1 GTSNPN and CDR2 SVGIG (reference sequence). V trimming: 3 bases; J trimming: 4 bases; junction bases outside the gene matches: 2. The CDR3 contains 12 residues. CDR3 DNA sequence: TGTGCCTGGAGCCGGGACAGCTATGGCTACACCTTC. Translation: CAWSRDSYGYTF.

This CDR3 reads CAWSGRGQEGSPLHF. The CDR3 DNA reads as TGTGCCTGGAGTGGAAGGGGACAGGAGGGGTCACCCCTCCACTTT. This rearrangement joins TRBV30 to TRBJ1-6, with 8 bases that match TRBD1. This CDR3 spans 15 amino acids. V lost 1 base and J lost 10; bases outside the gene matches: 9. The germline gives CDR1 GTSNPN, CDR2 SVGIG (reference sequence).

The chain is built from TRBV12-2 and TRBJ2-1; the DNA was not used to check the table's D call, TRBD2. TRBV12-2 is shown as a pseudogene. The CDR3 runs 21 residues. The CDR3 protein is CASRLPRGCSGRAPLFSEQFF. DNA for the CDR3: TGTGCAAGTCGCTTACCTCGGGGTTGTAGCGGGAGGGCCCCACTTTTTAGTGAGCAGTTCTTC.

The chain links TRBV7-3 to TRBJ2-1; possibly TRBD2 for D (5 bases). Germline values: CDR1 SGHTA, CDR2 FQGTGA. The germline V and J ends were trimmed by 5 bases and 6 bases, with 14 bases remaining between them. This CDR3 has 14 amino acids. This CDR3 is CASSASRRGNEQFF. The CDR3 DNA sequence: TGTGCCAGCAGCGCCAGTCGTCGGGGCAATGAGCAGTTCTTC.

The chain combines TRBV12-5 with TRBJ2-3, with 10 bases that match TRBD2. The V gene's germline CDR1 is LGHNT and CDR2 FRNRAP. The CDR3 has 15 amino acids. V lost 4 bases to trimming and J lost 7 bases; unmatched junction nucleotides: 8. CDR3 DNA: TGTGCTAGTGGTTATAGCGGGGGGTCCCCTAATACGCAGTATTTT. It specifies CASGYSGGSPNTQYF. Full variable domain (rest looked up from reference TRBV12-5 and TRBJ2-3): DARVTQTPRHKVTEMGQEVTMRCQPILGHNTVFWYRQTMMQGLELLAYFRNRAPLDDSGMPKDRFSAEMPDATLATLKIQPSEPRDSAVYFCASGYSGGSPNTQYFGPGTRLTVL.

J is TRBJ2-7 and V is TRBV4-2, with TRBD2 matching 7 bases. With V trimmed by 0 bases and J by 6 bases, 11 bases remained unmatched. The CDR3 runs 16 residues. Germline lookup yields CDR1 LGHNA and CDR2 YNFKEQ. DNA for the CDR3: TGTGCCAGCAGCCAAGATTTAACGGGAGGTTACGCCGAGCAGTACTTC. It encodes CASSQDLTGGYAEQYF.

This rearrangement joins TRBV9 to TRBJ2-5; D remains ambiguous. Per the germline V gene, CDR1 is SGDLS and CDR2 is YYNGEE. The CDR3 spans 13 residues. Trimming stripped 1 base from V and 4 bases from J, with 8 bases between. Here the CDR3 reads CASSVKTGETQYF. CDR3 DNA sequence: TGTGCCAGCAGCGTAAAGACGGGAGAGACCCAGTACTTC.

The J gene is TRBJ2-3, the V gene TRBV5-4; 11 bases are a match to TRBD2. Germline V gene sequence: CDR1 SGHNT, CDR2 YYREEE (reference sequence). The CDR3 totals 16 residues. V shed 4 bases and J 6 bases; nucleotides not matched to a gene: 10. The CDR3 DNA follows: TGTGCCAGCAGCCCCACTAGCGGGAGCTCGGGTGATACGCAGTATTTT. Protein product: CASSPTSGSSGDTQYF.

With regard to this clone: The germline gene is not matched at one end of the junction; a read error may be the cause. Other DNA sequences of this sample code for an identical CDR3. The genes are TRBV19 and TRBJ1-2, with unresolved D. The CDR3 sequence is 12 residues long. Germline-derived CDR1 and CDR2 are LNHDA and SQIVND (reference sequence). The CDR3 loop is CASTPQEGGYTF. CDR3 coding DNA: TGCGCCAGTACCCCGCAGGAAGGCGGCTACACCTTC.